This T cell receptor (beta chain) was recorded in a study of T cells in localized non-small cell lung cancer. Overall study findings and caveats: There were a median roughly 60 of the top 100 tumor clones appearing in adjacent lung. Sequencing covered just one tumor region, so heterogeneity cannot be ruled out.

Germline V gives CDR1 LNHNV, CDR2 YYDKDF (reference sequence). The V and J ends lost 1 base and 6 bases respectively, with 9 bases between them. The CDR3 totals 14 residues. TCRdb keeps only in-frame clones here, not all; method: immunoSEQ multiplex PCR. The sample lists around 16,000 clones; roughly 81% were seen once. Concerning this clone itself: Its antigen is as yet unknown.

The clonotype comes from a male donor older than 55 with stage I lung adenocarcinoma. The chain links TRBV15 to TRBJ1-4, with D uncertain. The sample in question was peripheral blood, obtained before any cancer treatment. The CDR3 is CATSRVGHYEKLFF. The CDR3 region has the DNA TGTGCCACCAGCAGAGTGGGTCACTATGAAAAACTGTTTTTT.